The 5 T cell receptor beta chains listed next were all sequenced from one sample in a study of patients with pleural tuberculosis. TCRdb processed the reads anew with MiXCR; each CDR3 protein has one entry. The table lists 45,000 to 55,000 distinct CDR3 sequences, 7.3% of them singletons. Receptors were obtained from a human donor with pleural tuberculosis.

In this sample, this clonotype turned up many times. V and J are TRBV11-2 and TRBJ2-3, with D maybe TRBD2 (6 bases). Germline CDR1 SGHAT, CDR2 FQNNGV. The V and J ends lost 5 bases and 6 bases respectively, with 15 bases between them. The CDR3 covers 14 residues. The DNA for the CDR3 is TGTGCCAGCAGCCCAGGGACTCTGGGGGATACGCAGTATTTT. It translates to CASSPGTLGDTQYF.

The chain employs TRBV29-1 and TRBJ2-2; D is perhaps TRBD1 or TRBD2 (5 bases each). The CDR3 runs to 12 residues. The V gene lost 2 bases and the J gene lost 9 bases, with 10 bases spanning the gap. Germline V gene data show CDR1 as SQVTM and CDR2 as ANQGSEA. Here the CDR3 reads CSVEYGTRELFF. CDR3 nucleotides: TGCAGCGTTGAATACGGGACCAGGGAGCTGTTTTTT.

This chain joins TRBV12-3 or TRBV12-4 and TRBJ1-1; the match to TRBD1 covers 9 bases. V lost 6 bases, J lost 4 bases, and 12 bases stayed unmatched. The CDR3 runs to 16 residues. The CDR3 bases are TGTGCCAGCAGGGCCGGGACAGGGTTCTGGGGCACTGAAGCTTTCTTT. This sequence encodes CASRAGTGFWGTEAFF.

This clonotype was observed many times. This chain joins TRBV2 and TRBJ2-3; D uncertain. Germline-derived CDR1 and CDR2 are SNHLY and FYNNEI. The V gene lost 1 base and the J gene lost 2 bases, with 4 bases spanning the gap. The length of the CDR3 is 13 residues. The CDR3: CASSEEYTDTQYF. CDR3 DNA: TGTGCCAGCAGTGAAGAGTACACAGATACGCAGTATTTT.

This clonotype has at least ten counts. The chain has TRBV28 and TRBJ2-1, with TRBD2 as a possible D gene (6 bases). CDR3 length: 13 residues. V was pared by 2 bases and J by 9 bases, with 11 bases between. CDR1 and CDR2 (germline): MDHEN, SYDVKM. CDR3 DNA: TGTGCCAGCAGTTTAACTAGCACGGTTGAGCAGTTCTTC. Protein: CASSLTSTVEQFF.